This T cell receptor (beta chain) was obtained from a study of T cell repertoires in cytomegalovirus infection. The overall study: HLA-C-restricted CMV epitopes, recently identified, and well-studied HLA-B-restricted ones were used by the study. CMV infection together with matching HLA type was indicated by public TCR beta signatures.

CDR3 size: 16 residues. Trimming removed 3 bases from V and 0 bases from J; junction bases left unmatched: 8. Germline values: CDR1 DFQATT, CDR2 SNEGSKA (reference sequence). Worth noting for this clonotype: The antigen remains undetermined.

TCRdb re-derived calls from the reads in MiXCR, one entry per CDR3 protein. This table has some 700,000 distinct CDR3 sequences, roughly a third appearing once. Findings of the study overall: CMV-specific TCR beta clonotypes restricted by HLA-C dominated the ex vivo response.

The sample here was cultured PBMCs, taken from culture after CMV antigen stimulation. The chain has TRBV20-1 and TRBJ2-3, with 8 bases aligning to TRBD2. The TCR sequence derives from a human donor in good health (CMV status not recorded). Some clones in this sample may be carry-over from other donors' samples. CDR3 coding DNA: TGCAGTGCTAGGGGCGGGGGGTCTTCTAGCACAGATACGCAGTATTTT. Protein sequence: CSARGGGSSSTDTQYF.